This T cell receptor (beta chain) comes out of a study of post-analysis software for immune sequencing data (dated by TCRdb to between 2015 and 2017). With respect to the entire study: The recorded disease courses included relapsing-remitting, secondary progressive and progressive-relapsing multiple sclerosis, and some patients had no subtype annotation. A subset of samples was prepared in parallel using single-end sample barcoding, then pooled and co-amplified after Illumina adapter ligation. The multiple sclerosis patient repertoires were compared with more than 10 previously published healthy control repertoires from donors aged 6 to 25 years.

The library relied on PCR. Instrument used: Illumina HiSeq 2500. To reduce PCR and sequencing biases, unique molecular identifiers were built into the TCR beta cDNA libraries. Roughly 0.5 million cDNA molecules were obtained per 1 to 10 million input T cells, so each molecule approximated one T cell. Patient libraries were prepared and sequenced with the same protocol used for the earlier healthy control dataset. Samples belonging to the same batch were prepared together, multiplexed and sequenced on a shared HiSeq lane. Per the original workflow: MIGEC handled the raw barcoded reads, throwing out single-read molecular identifier groups before consensus assembly and CDR3 extraction. Clonotype tables were post-analysed with VDJtools, and diversity was normalized by down-sampling all datasets to the smallest sample size. In repertoire overlap clustering, CDR3 amino acid sequences, but not nucleotide sequences, were matched to correct batch-related cross-sample contamination. In-frame beta chains were kept once TCRdb had trimmed the public reads at Q25 with fastp and called clones with MiXCR. Rows with one shared CDR3 protein collapse into an entry with the most common genes and DNA. None of the V and J calls come from the authors' own analysis; TCRdb made them. Within this sample are roughly 200,000 distinct CDR3 sequences, with approximately 30% of them counted one time only. Nearly 3.5% of the sample belongs to the ten largest clones.

This clonotype was observed a single time. Its antigen target is currently unknown. Qualities for individual bases were not recorded, and no much larger clone is one base off. A single read is weak support. TCR beta repertoires were profiled from peripheral blood of about a dozen young patients with multiple sclerosis to demonstrate the VDJtools post-analysis software. The multiple sclerosis patients were children and adolescents between roughly 6 and 16 years of age. The CDR3 starts with the cysteine, ends with the phenylalanine, and has 15 residues. Only the CDR3 region is kept as DNA, spanning 45 bases read in frame from base 1. Trimming at the junction amounts to 2 bases on V and 3 bases on J, and the germline ends lie 12 bases apart. The germline V gene supplies CDR1 SGHTA and CDR2 FQGNSA. Overall study outcomes, separate from this receptor: Several TRBV segments, including TRBV5-6, TRBV5-1 and TRBV20-1, were significantly more frequent in patients than controls. Normalized Chao1 diversity was significantly lower in multiple sclerosis patients than controls, suggesting substantial peripheral T-cell clonal expansion. The multiple sclerosis patient group was slightly younger than the control group. When samples were clustered directly using the F measure, samples prepared in the same batch co-clustered strongly, which prompted a batch-effect correction.

The sequencing sample was made of blood. The chain employs TRBV7-2 and TRBJ2-3; the D call is possibly TRBD1 or TRBD2, each sharing 5 bases. The clonotype was recovered from a girl between 2 and 17 years old with multiple sclerosis. The CDR3 region: CASSLSLAGTDTQYF. The nucleotides read TGTGCCAGCAGCTTAAGCCTAGCAGGGACAGATACGCAGTATTTT.